These T cell receptor beta chains were read from a single sample in a study of blood T cell repertoires in COVID-19. Sequenced by immunoSEQ multiplex PCR; TCRdb stores in-frame clones only, minus some. The table has about 85,000 clones, 70% to 90% seen once; the top ten hold 5% to 6%. Specimen: peripheral blood. These receptors all come from a man aged 55 to 69 with acute or convalescent COVID-19. Each CDR3 is given with its conserved first and last residue.

cdr3_aa j_call v_call
CASSLEGTGVRTGELFF TRBJ2-2 TRBV5-1
CARRLGLADYNEQFF TRBJ2-1 TRBV5-3
CASRQRQGASYEQYF TRBJ2-7 TRBV6-6
CASSEIGTGAEKLFF TRBJ1-4 TRBV2
CASSQDLQDRGGETQYF TRBJ2-5 TRBV4-3
CASSYRTQGGNGYTF TRBJ1-2 TRBV6-5
CASSWRGTDGYTF TRBJ1-2 TRBV27
CASSVGGADTQYF TRBJ2-3 TRBV9
CASSQDIGTGVTGELFF TRBJ2-2 TRBV4-3
CASSLSGGGSYEQYF TRBJ2-7 TRBV5-4
CASSYPQGYAFF TRBJ1-1 TRBV6-2/TRBV6-3
CASSPRDSPYEQYF TRBJ2-7 TRBV18